Listed below are T cell receptor beta chains from one sample, sequenced in a study of blood T cell repertoires in COVID-19. Sequenced by immunoSEQ multiplex PCR; TCRdb stores in-frame clones only, minus some. The sample consists of about 100,000 clones, around 84% of them appearing once. The material sequenced was peripheral blood. The receptors were gathered from a woman aged 55-70 years in a cohort sampled during active or convalescent COVID-19. Each CDR3 is given with its conserved first and last residue. D genes are given only for firm matches. For some rows the clone size is stated as once, few or many, or as a class when expanded; others skip it.

CDR3 DNA	CDR3 protein	clone size	D gene	J gene	V gene
TGTGCCAGCAGCCAAGTTTTCCTAGCGGGGGGGCGAAGGGAGCAGTACTTC	CASSQVFLAGGRREQYF	few	TRBD2	TRBJ2-7	TRBV3-1/TRBV3-2
TGTGCCAGCAGGTGGGACAGGGGCGTGACTGAAGCTTTCTTT	CASRWDRGVTEAFF	NA	TRBD1	TRBJ1-1	TRBV5-6
NA	CASSLRAGELFF	NA	NA	TRBJ2-2	TRBV3-1/TRBV3-2
TGTGCCACCAGCAGAGATCGGGGGGTCGCAGAGACCCAGTACTTC	CATSRDRGVAETQYF	NA	TRBD2	TRBJ2-5	TRBV15
TGTGCCAGCAGCCCACTCGGGACAGGGAATGAGCAGTTCTTC	CASSPLGTGNEQFF	NA	TRBD1	TRBJ2-1	TRBV5-4
TGTGCCAGCAGACCTAGCGGGGGACGCACAGATACGCAGTATTTT	CASRPSGGRTDTQYF	NA	TRBD2	TRBJ2-3	TRBV27
TGTGCCAGCAGCGGCGGGGGAGACAGTCTGCTCTATGGCTACACCTTC	CASSGGGDSLLYGYTF	NA	NA	TRBJ1-2	TRBV5-4
TGCAGCGCCCCGACTGAGGGATTTTATAATGGCTACACCTTC	CSAPTEGFYNGYTF	NA	NA	TRBJ1-2	TRBV29-1
TGTGCCAGCAGCCAACCGGGACAGGCCCTCTATGGCTACACCTTC	CASSQPGQALYGYTF	NA	TRBD1	TRBJ1-2	TRBV3-1/TRBV3-2
TGTGCCAGCAGCCCAGGGACAGGGGAGTTAGATACGCAGTATTTT	CASSPGTGELDTQYF	NA	TRBD1	TRBJ2-3	TRBV6-5
TGTGCCAGCAGCGTAGCCGCGAGGAGCTCCTATAATTCACCCCTCCACTTT	CASSVAARSSYNSPLHF	once	NA	TRBJ1-6	TRBV9
TGTGCCAGCAGCTTGGTCGGTAGCCCCGGAGAGCAGTTCTTC	CASSLVGSPGEQFF	few	NA	TRBJ2-1	TRBV5-4
TGTGCCAGCAGCTTCGGACTGGGCTCCTACGAGCAGTACTTC	CASSFGLGSYEQYF	NA	NA	TRBJ2-7	TRBV13
TGTGCCAGCAGCCCGGTTGGCTACGAGCAGTACTTC	CASSPVGYEQYF	NA	NA	TRBJ2-7	TRBV12-3/TRBV12-4
TGTGCCAGTAGCCCCTCAAGGGGTTACGAGCAGTACTTC	CASSPSRGYEQYF	NA	NA	TRBJ2-7	TRBV19
TGTGCCAGCTCACCACGGACAGCAACAACAACTAATGAAAAACTGTTTTTT	CASSPRTATTTNEKLFF	NA	NA	TRBJ1-4	TRBV18